What follows are 32 T cell receptor beta chains derived from one specimen sequenced in a study of cytomegalovirus exposure and HLA in healthy donors. The PCR used 60 Vbeta and 13 Jbeta primers. Some clones are missing from TCRdb's copy, which holds only in-frame ones; the method was immunoSEQ multiplex PCR. The repertoire consists of 110,000 to 150,000 clones, with roughly 80% occurring once and the leading ten covering around 3.4%. Source material: PBMCs. These receptors were taken from a man aged 40-50 years in good health and CMV-seronegative.

The V call is TRBV6-1, the J call TRBJ2-7; perhaps TRBD2 as D (5 bases). The CDR3 extends over 12 amino acids. Germline lookup yields CDR1 MNHNS and CDR2 SASEGT. V was pared by 5 bases and J by 1 base, with 6 bases between. DNA for the CDR3: TGTGCCAGCAGTCCGGGGTCCTACGAGCAGTACTTC. Translated, it gives CASSPGSYEQYF.

The chain recombines TRBV19 with TRBJ2-2; TRBD1 is a possible D gene (6 bases). CDR3 length: 14 amino acids. With 5 bases removed from V and 6 bases from J, the gap between germline ends came to 13 bases. CDR1 and CDR2 (germline): LNHDA, SQIVND (reference sequence). The CDR3 is CASSSFQGPGELFF. DNA of the CDR3: TGTGCCAGTAGTTCGTTTCAGGGGCCCGGGGAGCTGTTTTTT.

This chain links TRBV20-1 with TRBJ2-7; TRBD2 is a possible D gene (5 bases). The CDR3 totals 11 residues. V was shortened by 5 bases and J by 7 bases, with 12 bases between the two germline ends. Germline values: CDR1 DFQATT, CDR2 SNEGSKA (reference sequence). DNA of the CDR3: TGCAGTGCTTCCCTGACGGGAGAGCAGTACTTC. This codes for CSASLTGEQYF.

The chain carries TRBV6-1 and TRBJ1-1, with a tentative D call TRBD1 (5 bases). This CDR3 contains 13 residues. Germline V gene sequence: CDR1 MNHNS, CDR2 SASEGT. Trimming removed 5 bases at V and 6 bases at J, with 13 bases between. This CDR3 is CASSSPGWAEAFF. CDR3 nucleotide sequence: TGTGCCAGCAGTTCCCCAGGGTGGGCTGAAGCTTTCTTT.

J is TRBJ1-1 and V is TRBV2, with 8 bases that match TRBD1. CDR1 SNHLY and CDR2 FYNNEI come from the germline V gene. The CDR3 spans 13 residues. Trimming cost V 4 bases and J 4 bases; bases outside gene matches: 2. In nucleotides, the CDR3 is TGTGCCAGCAGTGGGACAGGGTCCACTGAAGCTTTCTTT. Amino acid sequence: CASSGTGSTEAFF.

The chain has TRBV9 and TRBJ2-3, with a possible D match to TRBD2 (5 bases). Looked up from germline, CDR1 is SGDLS and CDR2 is YYNGEE. This CDR3 spans 16 amino acids. Trimming left V 0 bases short and J 4 bases short, with 15 bases between. CDR3 nucleotide sequence: TGTGCCAGCAGCGTAGAAGGCCCGGGGTTCCCAGATACGCAGTATTTT. Translation gives CASSVEGPGFPDTQYF.

This clone turned up a few times. The chain recombines TRBV5-1 with TRBJ1-5; a possible D gene is TRBD1 (5 bases). V lost 0 bases to trimming and J lost 1 base, with 8 bases between them. Germline V lookup: CDR1 SGHRS, CDR2 YFSETQ. This CDR3 is built from 15 residues. CDR3: CASSLGQTSNQPQHF. The CDR3 coding sequence is TGCGCCAGCAGCTTGGGACAGACCAGCAATCAGCCCCAGCATTTT.

V is TRBV5-1 and J is TRBJ1-1; TRBD1 matches 8 bases. The germline gives CDR1 SGHRS, CDR2 YFSETQ. The J segment lost 5 bases and the V segment lost 3 bases, leaving 9 bases of the junction unmatched. The CDR3 covers 15 residues. The CDR3 protein is CASSSPDRGGTEAFF. CDR3 DNA sequence: TGCGCCAGCAGCTCGCCCGACAGGGGAGGAACTGAAGCTTTCTTT.

The chain joins TRBV20-1 to TRBJ2-7, with 7 bases aligning to TRBD1. This CDR3 comprises 11 residues. Germline assignment: CDR1 DFQATT and CDR2 SNEGSKA (reference sequence). After removal of 6 bases from V and 6 bases from J, the junction contained 5 bases not matched to a gene. CDR3 DNA: TGCAGTGCCACAGGACAGGCCGAGCAGTACTTC. This translates into CSATGQAEQYF.

This chain connects TRBV6-6 to TRBJ1-6, with D possibly matching TRBD1 (5 bases). Trimming removed 0 bases at V and 9 bases at J, with 15 bases between. This CDR3 spans 16 amino acids. Germline V gene sequence: CDR1 MNHNY, CDR2 SVGAGI (reference sequence). CDR3 DNA sequence: TGTGCCAGCAGTTACTCGAAAGGAGGGACGGGTTCACCCCTCCACTTT. It specifies CASSYSKGGTGSPLHF.

The chain has TRBV4-3 and TRBJ2-5; 9 nucleotides align to TRBD2. The last part of the DNA fits TRBJ2-7 better; the J call may be wrong. CDR3 length: 14 residues. Germline assignment: CDR1 LGHNA and CDR2 YSLEER. The CDR3 DNA follows: TGCGCCAGCAGCCAAGCCGCGGGGGGGTACGAGCAGTACTTC. Encoded protein: CASSQAAGGYEQYF.

This sequence joins TRBV4-1 and TRBJ2-1; 7 bases align to TRBD1. Trimming cost V 0 bases and J 3 bases; bases outside gene matches: 8. Germline values: CDR1 MGHRA, CDR2 YSYEKL. The CDR3 loop spans 17 amino acids. The CDR3 sequence: CASSQELETGLYNEQFF. CDR3 in DNA: TGCGCCAGCAGCCAAGAATTGGAGACAGGGCTCTACAATGAGCAGTTCTTC.

The gene calls are TRBV4-1 and TRBJ2-1, with TRBD2 matching 11 bases. Germline loops: CDR1 MGHRA, CDR2 YSYEKL. V shed 1 base, J shed 5 bases, and the junction held 10 bases outside the gene matches. The CDR3 extends over 18 amino acids. The CDR3, as DNA: TGCGCCAGCAGCCAAGTCCCCCGGCTAGCGGGGGGTCACAATGAGCAGTTCTTC. It translates to CASSQVPRLAGGHNEQFF.

The chain links TRBV6-6 to TRBJ2-7; D is unresolved. Germline-derived CDR1 and CDR2 are MNHNY and SVGAGI (reference sequence). The ends were cut back, 0 bases at V and 7 bases at J, with 16 bases in the middle. The CDR3 runs to 15 residues. CDR3 nucleotides: TGTGCCAGCAGTTACTCGTCCAGTGGGCATAGGGAGCAGTACTTC. Its translation is CASSYSSSGHREQYF.

This sequence joins TRBV28 and TRBJ2-1; 12 bases are a match to TRBD2. Germline V gene data show CDR1 as MDHEN and CDR2 as SYDVKM. Trimming took 5 bases from V and 7 from J; bases not matched to a gene: 9. There are 16 residues in the CDR3. The CDR3 is CASSPPTSGGWNEQFF. Written as DNA, the CDR3 is TGTGCCAGCAGTCCACCGACTAGCGGGGGCTGGAATGAGCAGTTCTTC.

The chain recombines TRBV19 with TRBJ1-4, with 8 bases aligning to TRBD1. Germline lookup yields CDR1 LNHDA and CDR2 SQIVND (reference sequence). With 5 bases clipped from V and 4 bases from J, the junction kept 12 bases outside the gene matches. The CDR3 spans 17 residues. The CDR3 DNA is TGTGCCAGTAGTCCCTTCTCGCCAGGGGGCCTTAATGAAAAACTGTTTTTT. This encodes CASSPFSPGGLNEKLFF.

This clone was recorded at least ten times. J is TRBJ1-2 and V is TRBV4-1; the match to TRBD1 covers 9 bases. The V gene end was trimmed by 3 bases and the J gene end by 4 bases; junction bases not matched to a gene: 6. CDR1 and CDR2 from the germline V gene are MGHRA and YSYEKL. The CDR3 length is 15 residues. Written as DNA, the CDR3 is TGCGCCAGCAGCCACCCCGACAGGGGGGGCTATGGCTACACCTTC. It codes for CASSHPDRGGYGYTF.

J is TRBJ2-3 and V is TRBV9, with D tentatively TRBD2 (7 bases). The CDR3 covers 15 residues. Germline CDR1 reads SGDLS; CDR2 reads YYNGEE. V lost 4 bases and J lost 6, with 18 bases in between. CDR3 coding DNA: TGTGCCAGCAGCCCAAAGAGGGGGGGACGGGATACGCAGTATTTT. This encodes CASSPKRGGRDTQYF.

V usage is TRBV7-9 and J usage is TRBJ2-3; the match to TRBD1 covers 11 bases. Trimming at V came to 7 bases and at J to 4 bases, leaving 7 bases not matched to a gene. CDR1 SEHNR and CDR2 FQNEAQ come from the germline V gene (reference sequence). The CDR3 covers 15 residues. The CDR3 nucleotides are TGTGCCAGCACCCCGGGACAGGGGGAGGCAGATACGCAGTATTTT. Translating it yields CASTPGQGEADTQYF.

This clone was recorded a few times. V usage is TRBV15 and J usage is TRBJ1-1; 8 bases align to TRBD1. V lost 7 bases, J lost 1 base, and 2 bases stayed unmatched. This CDR3 is built from 13 residues. Germline assignment: CDR1 LNHNV and CDR2 YYDKDF (reference sequence). This chain's CDR3 is CATTGTGNTEAFF. The DNA of the CDR3 is TGTGCCACCACTGGGACAGGGAACACTGAAGCTTTCTTT.

The sample holds one count of this clone. This chain links TRBV28 with TRBJ2-7, with TRBD1 matching 8 bases. V lost 6 bases, J lost 5 bases, and 9 bases stayed unmatched. The CDR3 extends over 14 amino acids. Per the germline V gene, CDR1 is MDHEN and CDR2 is SYDVKM. CDR3 DNA: TGTGCCAGCAGCGACCGGGACAGGAGTAACGAGCAGTACTTC. Amino acids: CASSDRDRSNEQYF.

The V gene is TRBV7-9, the J gene TRBJ1-1, with D possibly matching TRBD1 (6 bases). Trimming shortened V by 1 base and J by 5 bases, and 14 bases separated the two germline ends. Germline V lookup: CDR1 SEHNR, CDR2 FQNEAQ (reference sequence). The CDR3 loop spans 15 amino acids. CDR3 loop: CASSLERPRGTEAFF. For the CDR3, the DNA is TGTGCCAGCAGCTTAGAAAGACCGAGGGGGACTGAAGCTTTCTTT.

This clone was detected only a few times. The chain combines TRBV11-3 with TRBJ2-2, with D tentatively TRBD2 (5 bases). This CDR3 is built from 18 residues. Germline CDR1 reads SGHNT; CDR2 reads YENEEA. V shed 1 base and J shed 3 bases, with 18 bases lying between them. This CDR3 is CASSLVWLRGRYTGELFF. The CDR3 nucleotides read TGTGCCAGCAGCTTAGTTTGGTTGCGTGGGAGATACACCGGGGAGCTGTTTTTT.

J is TRBJ1-6 and V is TRBV19; D is unresolved. V lost 6 bases, J lost 7 bases, and 13 bases lay in between. Looked up from germline, CDR1 is LNHDA and CDR2 is SQIVND (reference sequence). The CDR3 is 14 amino acids. In DNA, the CDR3 is TGTGCCAGTAGGCCCGGGAGCGGGAATTCACCCCTCCACTTT. Its translation: CASRPGSGNSPLHF.

The chain employs TRBV6-5 and TRBJ1-3; D is unresolved. Germline V gene sequence: CDR1 MNHEY, CDR2 SVGAGI. Trimming cost V 4 bases and J 0 bases, with 13 bases left between them. The CDR3 has 16 amino acids. Here the CDR3 DNA reads TGTGCCAGCAGTTCGACGGGTGGTATCTCTGGAAACACCATATATTTT. Translated: CASSSTGGISGNTIYF.

The V gene is TRBV27, the J gene TRBJ1-6, with a tentative D call TRBD1 (6 bases). Trimming removed 2 bases from V and 0 bases from J, with 20 bases in between. The length of the CDR3 is 20 residues. Germline-derived CDR1 and CDR2 are MNHEY and SMNVEV (reference sequence). Here the CDR3 reads CASSLRGTTGQSSYNSPLHF. The CDR3 DNA sequence: TGTGCCAGCAGTTTACGGGGTACGACAGGCCAGAGCTCCTATAATTCACCCCTCCACTTT.

The rearrangement uses TRBV11-2 and TRBJ2-1; D is unclear. V was cut by 2 bases and J by 9 bases, with 8 bases left in between. CDR1 and CDR2 from the germline V gene are SGHAT and FQNNGV. This CDR3 comprises 12 residues. The CDR3 DNA reads as TGTGCCAGCAGCTTAATAAGCGCTGAGCAGTTCTTC. Residues: CASSLISAEQFF.

This chain connects TRBV18 to TRBJ1-4; maybe TRBD1 (5 bases). V was trimmed by 1 base and J by 10 bases, leaving 19 bases between them. The CDR3 is 16 amino acids. Germline assignment: CDR1 KGHSH and CDR2 LQKENI. CDR3 loop: CASSPQESRAMGKLFF. The CDR3 region has the DNA TGTGCCAGCTCACCACAGGAATCCAGGGCTATGGGAAAACTGTTTTTT. The full variable domain, its missing parts supplied by reference TRBV18 and TRBJ1-4, is NAGVMQNPRHLVRRRGQEARLRCSPMKGHSHVYWYRQLPEEGLKFMVYLQKENIIDESGMPKERFSAEFPKEGPSILRIQQVVRGDSAAYFCASSPQESRAMGKLFFGSGTQLSVL.

The chain employs TRBV5-1 and TRBJ1-2, with 11 bases that match TRBD1. Germline trimming cut 7 bases from V and 0 bases from J; bases unmatched to any gene: 11. CDR1 SGHRS and CDR2 YFSETQ come from the germline V gene. The CDR3 totals 17 residues. The CDR3 sequence: CASSSGQGGLANYGYTF. Here the CDR3 DNA reads TGCGCCAGCTCGTCGGGACAGGGGGGTCTTGCTAACTATGGCTACACCTTC.

The chain links TRBV18 to TRBJ1-1; no reliable D call. The V gene lost 5 bases and the J gene lost 4 bases, with 14 bases spanning the gap. The germline gives CDR1 KGHSH, CDR2 LQKENI. The CDR3 consists of 14 residues. The CDR3 loop is CASSASPAGTEAFF. CDR3 bases: TGTGCCAGCTCAGCGTCCCCGGCGGGCACTGAAGCTTTCTTT.

The V gene is TRBV18, the J gene TRBJ2-3, with 7 bases lining up with TRBD2. The V segment lost 1 base and the J segment 2 bases; nucleotides outside the gene matches: 9. The CDR3 totals 17 residues. Germline loops: CDR1 KGHSH, CDR2 LQKENI. The CDR3 reads CASSPQGDYGYTDTQYF. DNA for the CDR3: TGTGCCAGCTCACCACAAGGGGACTATGGATACACAGATACGCAGTATTTT.

Here the CDR3 DNA reads TGTGCCAGCAGCCAAGACCTCTTCTCTAGCGGGGGCCCTAACACCGGGGAGCTGTTTTTT. The encoded protein is CASSQDLFSSGGPNTGELFF. V and J are TRBV4-2 and TRBJ2-2, with 10 nucleotides matching TRBD2. With 0 bases clipped from V and 2 bases from J, the junction kept 12 bases outside the gene matches. The CDR3 sequence is 20 residues long. In germline, CDR1 is LGHNA, CDR2 YNFKEQ.